This TCR beta chain was identified during a study of identical twins. The CDR3 length is 18 residues. CDR1 is LGHNA, CDR2 YSLEER, per germline. V shed 1 base and J 0 bases; nucleotides not matched to a gene: 6. Each CDR3 protein gets one entry after TCRdb re-called the 5' RACE reads with MiXCR. The sample includes 200,000 to 300,000 distinct CDR3 sequences, over 9.5% of them seen just once. In its sample, this clonotype was seen many times. The sequenced sample consisted of memory T cells sorted from blood. This receptor was taken from a man aged 45-65 years in good health. This chain links TRBV4-3 with TRBJ1-4, with 9 bases matching TRBD1. The CDR3 is CASSQAGTGLTTNEKLFF. As DNA, the CDR3 is TGCGCCAGCAGCCAAGCGGGGACAGGGCTCACAACTAATGAAAAACTGTTTTTT.